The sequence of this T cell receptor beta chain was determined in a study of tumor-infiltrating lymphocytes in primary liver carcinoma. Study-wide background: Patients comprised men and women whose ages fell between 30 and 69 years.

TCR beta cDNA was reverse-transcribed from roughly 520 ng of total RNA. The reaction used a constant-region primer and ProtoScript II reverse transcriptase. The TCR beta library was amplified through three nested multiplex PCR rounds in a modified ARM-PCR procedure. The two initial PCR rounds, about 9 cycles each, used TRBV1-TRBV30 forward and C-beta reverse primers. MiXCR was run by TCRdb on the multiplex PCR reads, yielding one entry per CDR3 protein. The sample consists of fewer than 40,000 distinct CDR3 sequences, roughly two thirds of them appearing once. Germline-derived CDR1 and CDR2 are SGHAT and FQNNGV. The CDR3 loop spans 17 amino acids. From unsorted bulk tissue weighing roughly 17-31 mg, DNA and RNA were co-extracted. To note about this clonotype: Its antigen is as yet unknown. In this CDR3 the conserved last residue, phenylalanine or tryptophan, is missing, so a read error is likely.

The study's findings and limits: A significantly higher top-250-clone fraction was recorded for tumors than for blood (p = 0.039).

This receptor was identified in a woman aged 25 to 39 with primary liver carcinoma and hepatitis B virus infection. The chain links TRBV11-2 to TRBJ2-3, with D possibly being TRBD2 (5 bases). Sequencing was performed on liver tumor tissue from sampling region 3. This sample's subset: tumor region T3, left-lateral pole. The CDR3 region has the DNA TGTGTCAGCAGCCATCGAGGGAGCAGGAGCCTCACAGATACGCAGTATTTG. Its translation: CVSSHRGSRSLTDTQYL.